This passage covers 21 T cell receptor beta chains from one sample sequenced in a study of T-cell reconstitution after alpha-beta-depleted transplantation in children. Researchers prepared the TCRbeta library using unique molecular identifiers, the study reports. Using its own MiXCR run on the PCR reads, TCRdb lists one record per CDR3 protein. This table holds approximately 270,000 distinct CDR3 sequences, nearly 10% found once. The sample was PBMCs from the stem cell graft donor, taken from the stem cell graft. Every receptor here comes from a human donor who donated a stem cell graft to a child with SCID.

This clonotype has a handful of counts. The rearrangement joins TRBV10-3 to TRBJ2-3; 15 bases map to TRBD2. CDR1 ENHRY and CDR2 SYGVKD come from the germline V gene. CDR3 size: 17 residues. Trimming took 8 bases from V and 0 from J; bases not matched to a gene: 6. CDR3 sequence (DNA): TGTGCCATCGGCCGGACTAGCGGGGGGGCTAGCACAGATACGCAGTATTTT. Its protein is CAIGRTSGGASTDTQYF.

A few counts support this clonotype. V usage is TRBV20-1 and J usage is TRBJ2-7; unclear D gene. The CDR3 extends over 12 amino acids. Germline-derived CDR1 and CDR2 are DFQATT and SNEGSKA (reference sequence). V gave up 3 bases and J gave up 5 bases, with 11 bases separating them. The CDR3, as DNA: TGCAGTGCTAGTCAGTGGCAGGACGAGCAGTACTTC. The encoded protein is CSASQWQDEQYF.

In its sample, this clonotype was seen a few times. The chain combines TRBV2 with TRBJ2-2, with TRBD1 identical over 9 bases. The CDR3 has 14 amino acids. CDR1 and CDR2 (germline): SNHLY, FYNNEI. V lost 6 bases, J lost 7 bases, and 6 bases stayed unmatched. CDR3 residues: CASSRDRENGELFF. The CDR3 region has the DNA TGTGCCAGCAGCCGGGACAGGGAAAACGGGGAGCTGTTTTTT.

This clonotype has just a few counts. The chain has TRBV20-1 and TRBJ2-2; D is tentatively TRBD1 or TRBD2 (5 bases each). Germline CDR1 and CDR2: DFQATT and SNEGSKA (reference sequence). The CDR3 has 14 amino acids. V was clipped by 5 bases and J by 5 bases, with 15 bases between them. The CDR3 here is CSAPSQGRTGELFF. Written as DNA, the CDR3 is TGCAGTGCTCCTAGCCAGGGAAGGACCGGGGAGCTGTTTTTT.

This clonotype has a handful of counts. The genes are TRBV7-7 and TRBJ1-2; maybe TRBD1 (5 bases). V was cut by 5 bases and J by 6 bases, with 16 bases left in between. This CDR3 has 14 amino acids. CDR1 and CDR2 (germline): SSHAT, FNYEAQ (reference sequence). The CDR3 nucleotides are TGTGCCAGCAGCCCCCTCATGGAAGGGGATGGCTACACCTTC. Its protein product is CASSPLMEGDGYTF. Based on the CDR3 plus reference TRBV7-7 and TRBJ1-2, the full variable domain is GAGVSQSPRYKVTKRGQDVTLRCDPISSHATLYWYQQALGQGPEFLTYFNYEAQPDKSGLPSDRFSAERPEGSISTLTIQRTEQRDSAMYRCASSPLMEGDGYTFGSGTRLTVV.

This chain connects TRBV5-1 to TRBJ2-1; 9 bases are a match to TRBD1. This CDR3 is built from 16 residues. V gave up 2 bases and J gave up 7 bases; unmatched junction bases: 10. Germline V lookup: CDR1 SGHRS, CDR2 YFSETQ. The DNA for the CDR3 is TGCGCCAGCAGCTTACAGACAGGGGGTGGAGGGAATGAGCAGTTCTTC. Its protein is CASSLQTGGGGNEQFF.

A few counts support this clonotype. The rearrangement joins TRBV19 to TRBJ2-2; tentatively, D is TRBD1 or TRBD2 (5 bases each). The length of the CDR3 is 12 residues. Germline CDR1 is LNHDA and CDR2 is SQIVND (reference sequence). Trimming shortened V by 8 bases and J by 5 bases, and 9 bases separated the two germline ends. This CDR3 reads CASGDLTGELFF. The CDR3 DNA is TGTGCCAGTGGGGACCTAACCGGGGAGCTGTTTTTT. The variable domain in full, with the rest retrieved from reference TRBV19 and TRBJ2-2, is DGGITQSPKYLFRKEGQNVTLSCEQNLNHDAMYWYRQDPGQGLRLIYYSQIVNDFQKGDIAEGYSVSREKKESFPLTVTSAQKNPTAFYLCASGDLTGELFFGEGSRLTVL.

This clonotype was seen many times. The chain uses TRBV4-1 and TRBJ2-3; D is ambiguous. V lost 1 base and J 0 bases, leaving 8 bases between the germline ends. Germline-derived CDR1 and CDR2 are MGHRA and YSYEKL. The CDR3 is 15 residues long. CDR3 DNA sequence: TGCGCCAGCAGCCAAGCCCCCGGAAGCACAGATACGCAGTATTTT. Protein: CASSQAPGSTDTQYF.

V usage is TRBV6-1 and J usage is TRBJ2-3; D perhaps matches TRBD2 (6 bases). The CDR3 is made up of 13 amino acids. The germline V gene has CDR1 MNHNS and CDR2 SASEGT. Trimming shortened V by 6 bases and J by 3 bases, and 10 bases separated the two germline ends. CDR3: CASRWTNTDTQYF. The DNA of the CDR3 is TGTGCCAGCAGATGGACTAATACAGATACGCAGTATTTT.

This clonotype appeared a few times. This sequence joins TRBV5-5 and TRBJ2-3; 8 nucleotides agree with TRBD1. This CDR3 region has 15 residues. Germline V CDR1 and CDR2: SGHKS, YYEKEE (reference sequence). After removal of 4 bases from V and 1 base from J, the junction contained 5 bases not matched to a gene. CDR3 nucleotide sequence: TGTGCCAGCAGCCCAGCGGACAGGGGCACAGATACGCAGTATTTT. It encodes CASSPADRGTDTQYF.

There are a few counts of this clonotype. The gene calls are TRBV29-1 and TRBJ2-1; TRBD1 matches at 10 bases. The CDR3 sequence is 15 residues long. V shed 7 bases and J 2 bases; nucleotides not matched to a gene: 8. CDR1 SQVTM and CDR2 ANQGSEA come from the germline V gene. The CDR3 reads CSDTTGGSAYNEQFF. CDR3 coding DNA: TGCAGCGATACGACAGGGGGCAGCGCCTACAATGAGCAGTTCTTC.

J is TRBJ2-7 and V is TRBV15; the match to TRBD2 covers 9 bases. Per germline, CDR1 LNHNV and CDR2 YYDKDF (reference sequence). The CDR3 has 15 amino acids. V lost 0 bases, J lost 6 bases, and 6 bases stayed unmatched. The CDR3, as DNA: TGTGCCACCAGCAGAGATCCAAATAGCGGGAGCGAGCAGTACTTC. Its translation is CATSRDPNSGSEQYF.

This clonotype showed up just a few times. The J gene is TRBJ2-1, the V gene TRBV3-1; D gene uncertain. CDR1 and CDR2 from the germline V gene are LGHDT and YNNKEL (reference sequence). V was pared by 4 bases and J by 13 bases, with 14 bases between. The CDR3 runs to 12 residues. CDR3 protein: CASSLDKLFQFF. The DNA for the CDR3 is TGTGCCAGCAGCCTTGACAAGTTATTCCAGTTCTTC.

Ten or more counts support this clonotype. This chain joins TRBV5-1 and TRBJ2-1, with 8 bases fitting TRBD1. Germline CDR1 and CDR2: SGHRS and YFSETQ. Losses at the gene ends were 4 bases for V and 2 bases for J; bases not matched to a gene: 5. The CDR3 totals 15 residues. The CDR3 loop is CASSTTGAPYNEQFF. CDR3 nucleotide sequence: TGCGCCAGCAGCACGACAGGGGCCCCCTACAATGAGCAGTTCTTC.

This clonotype was detected a few times. The chain links TRBV6-1 to TRBJ1-5; perhaps TRBD1 as D (5 bases). The CDR3 sequence is 14 residues long. Germline V CDR1 and CDR2: MNHNS, SASEGT. The V end was cut by 7 bases, the J end by 1 base, with 11 bases between. The CDR3 DNA follows: TGTGCCAGCATGGGGGAGGGGAGCAATCAGCCCCAGCATTTT. This codes for CASMGEGSNQPQHF.

This rearrangement joins TRBV20-1 to TRBJ2-5; tentatively, D is TRBD2 (7 bases). Germline CDR1 is DFQATT and CDR2 is SNEGSKA (reference sequence). This CDR3 is built from 12 residues. V lost 6 bases to trimming and J lost 3 bases, with 11 bases between them. The DNA for the CDR3 is TGCAGTGCGGGGGGGCAGGAAGAGACCCAGTACTTC. Amino acids: CSAGGQEETQYF.

The chain links TRBV18 to TRBJ1-2; 9 positions match TRBD1. The junction had 13 bases not matched to a gene; V was cut back by 4 bases and J by 4 bases. This CDR3 region has 17 residues. Per the germline V gene, CDR1 is KGHSH and CDR2 is LQKENI. The CDR3 region has the DNA TGTGCCAGCTCACAGGAGATAACAGGGGGCAGCATCTATGGCTACACCTTC. The encoded protein is CASSQEITGGSIYGYTF.

The chain uses TRBV7-9 and TRBJ1-1; 8 positions agree with TRBD1. V lost 7 bases to trimming and J lost 2 bases; unmatched junction nucleotides: 6. In germline, CDR1 is SEHNR, CDR2 FQNEAQ (reference sequence). The CDR3 spans 14 residues. The CDR3 nucleotides are TGTGCCAGCACCCCGACAGGGGCAAACACTGAAGCTTTCTTT. Translated, it gives CASTPTGANTEAFF. The entire variable domain, with the rest obtained from reference TRBV7-9 and TRBJ1-1, is as follows: DTGVSQNPRHKITKRGQNVTFRCDPISEHNRLYWYRQTLGQGPEFLTYFQNEAQLEKSRLLSDRFSAERPKGSFSTLEIQRTEQGDSAMYLCASTPTGANTEAFFGQGTRLTVV.

Remarks on this clonotype: This may be a read error: a much more frequent sequence differs by one nucleotide. The CDR3 loop is CASSQYQETKYF. In nucleotides, the CDR3 is TGCGCCAGCAGCCAGTACCAAGAGACCAAGTACTTC. The genes are TRBV5-1 and TRBJ2-5; no clear D. Germline V gene sequence: CDR1 SGHRS, CDR2 YFSETQ. This CDR3 contains 12 residues.

The sample holds a few counts of this clonotype. V gene TRBV5-1 combines with J gene TRBJ1-2; 8 bases match TRBD1. From germline, CDR1 is SGHRS and CDR2 YFSETQ. Germline trimming cut 6 bases from V and 8 bases from J; bases unmatched to any gene: 9. The CDR3 extends over 13 amino acids. CDR3 nucleotides: TGCGCCAGCACCAGCGGACAGGGAATCGGCTACACCTTC. Translated: CASTSGQGIGYTF.

This clonotype was seen only a few times. This sequence joins TRBV11-2 and TRBJ2-5; the D is unclear. The CDR3 runs to 15 residues. Per germline, CDR1 SGHAT and CDR2 FQNNGV. V was shortened by 1 base and J by 2 bases, with 11 bases between the two germline ends. CDR3 loop: CASSLVRAAQETQYF. For the CDR3, the DNA is TGTGCCAGCAGCTTAGTCCGAGCAGCTCAAGAGACCCAGTACTTC.